Presented here are 23 T cell receptor beta chains from one specimen sequenced in a study of T cell repertoires in cytomegalovirus infection. TCRdb re-called the reads with MiXCR, one entry per CDR3 protein. The repertoire holds about 280,000 distinct CDR3 sequences, around 20% seen once, with 15% to 20% in the top ten. These receptors have no known antigen. The source material was cultured PBMCs, sampled from culture after CMV antigen stimulation. The source is a human donor in good health (CMV status not recorded). Some clones in this sample may be carry-over from other donors' samples.

The V gene is TRBV6-1, the J gene TRBJ1-6; D is perhaps TRBD1 (5 bases). Per germline, CDR1 MNHNS and CDR2 SASEGT. The V end lost 5 bases, the J end lost 0 bases, and 23 bases lay between the germline ends. The CDR3 extends over 20 amino acids. DNA for the CDR3: TGTGCCAGCAGTCAGCCCGGGACGGACGGTTCAAGCTCCTATAATTCACCCCTCCACTTT. It is translated as CASSQPGTDGSSSYNSPLHF.

This clonotype was seen at least ten times. The chain combines TRBV12-3 or TRBV12-4 with TRBJ2-3; 7 bases are shared with TRBD2. The CDR3 runs to 13 residues. Germline trimming cut 7 bases from V and 2 bases from J; bases unmatched to any gene: 3. CDR3 residues: CASKRDHTDTQYF. CDR3 nucleotide sequence: TGTGCCAGCAAGCGGGACCACACAGATACGCAGTATTTT.

The V gene is TRBV7-2, the J gene TRBJ1-2; D is ambiguous. Trimming pared 4 bases from V and 4 bases from J, leaving 16 bases between. The CDR3 loop spans 15 amino acids. Per germline, CDR1 SGHTA and CDR2 FQGNSA. CDR3 sequence (DNA): TGTGCCAGCAGCTCCTACCGCACCTCGGGCTATGGCTACACCTTC. It encodes CASSSYRTSGYGYTF.

This chain links TRBV7-9 with TRBJ2-7; TRBD1 aligns across 9 bases. The CDR3 sequence is 13 residues long. The germline V gene has CDR1 SEHNR and CDR2 FQNEAQ (reference sequence). The CDR3 DNA sequence: TGTGCCAGCAGCTGGGACAGGGACATCGACGAGCACGTC. Amino acids: CASSWDRDIDEHV.

This chain uses TRBV7-9 with TRBJ1-1, with TRBD1 matching 7 bases. The ends lost 5 bases at V and 4 bases at J; junction bases unmatched: 10. CDR3 size: 15 residues. Germline lookup yields CDR1 SEHNR and CDR2 FQNEAQ (reference sequence). CDR3 amino acids: CASSKTGEGSTEAFF. DNA of the CDR3: TGTGCCAGCAGCAAAACAGGGGAGGGGAGCACTGAAGCTTTCTTT. The full variable domain, rest sourced from reference TRBV7-9 and TRBJ1-1, is DTGVSQNPRHKITKRGQNVTFRCDPISEHNRLYWYRQTLGQGPEFLTYFQNEAQLEKSRLLSDRFSAERPKGSFSTLEIQRTEQGDSAMYLCASSKTGEGSTEAFFGQGTRLTVV.

The V gene is TRBV6-2 or TRBV6-3, the J gene TRBJ2-3; 9 positions match TRBD1. The CDR3 totals 15 residues. The J segment lost 7 bases and the V segment lost 6 bases, leaving 11 bases of the junction unmatched. CDR1 is MNHEY and CDR2 is SVGEGT in the germline V gene. The CDR3 DNA reads TGTGCCAGCAGATCCCTGGGACAGGGCGTTAATACGCAGTATTTT. Translation: CASRSLGQGVNTQYF.

This clonotype came up a few times. The chain is built from TRBV5-4 and TRBJ2-3; 9 nucleotides match TRBD2. After removal of 3 bases from V and 5 bases from J, the junction contained 7 bases not matched to a gene. CDR3 length: 15 amino acids. Germline V gives CDR1 SGHNT, CDR2 YYREEE (reference sequence). This chain's CDR3 is CASSSLAGGGDTQYF. CDR3 coding DNA: TGTGCCAGCAGCTCCCTGGCGGGAGGGGGAGATACGCAGTATTTT.

This chain links TRBV12-3 or TRBV12-4 with TRBJ1-6, with D perhaps TRBD1 (5 bases). This CDR3 is 18 amino acids long. V was trimmed by 0 bases and J by 9 bases, leaving 21 bases between them. CDR3 nucleotides: TGTGCCAGCAGTTTAGCCGCGGTCACAGGCCCCTCGGGTTCACCCCTCCACTTT. Its translation: CASSLAAVTGPSGSPLHF.

This rearrangement joins TRBV11-2 to TRBJ1-1, with D possibly matching TRBD1 (5 bases). V lost 5 bases to trimming and J lost 4 bases, with 20 bases between them. The germline V gene has CDR1 SGHAT and CDR2 FQNNGV. This CDR3 is 16 amino acids long. CDR3 DNA: TGTGCCAGCAGCCAGCGGGGGGGGGAGGTGGGCACTGAAGCTTTCTTT. This translates into CASSQRGGEVGTEAFF.

The chain couples TRBV6-6 to TRBJ2-7; D remains unclear. Trimming left V 6 bases short and J 7 bases short, with 13 bases between. The CDR3 sequence is 12 residues long. Germline V gene data show CDR1 as MNHNY and CDR2 as SVGAGI (reference sequence). The DNA of the CDR3 is TGTGCCAGCAGCCATGGGTCGGTTGAGCAGTACTTC. It translates to CASSHGSVEQYF.

V gene TRBV9 combines with J gene TRBJ2-5; the D gene is possibly TRBD1 (5 bases). The CDR3 runs to 14 residues. The ends were cut back, 4 bases at V and 1 base at J, with 11 bases in the middle. CDR1 is SGDLS, CDR2 YYNGEE, per germline. CDR3 bases: TGTGCCAGCAGCTCTACAGGTTTCCAAGAGACCCAGTACTTC. Translation gives CASSSTGFQETQYF.

The chain links TRBV5-6 to TRBJ1-3; D call uncertain. Germline V CDR1 and CDR2: SGHDT, YYEEEE. This CDR3 region has 17 residues. The germline V and J ends were trimmed by 0 bases and 0 bases, with 13 bases remaining between them. The DNA of the CDR3 is TGTGCCAGCAGCTTGGATGGGGTGCCCACCTCTGGAAACACCATATATTTT. As protein: CASSLDGVPTSGNTIYF.

The V gene is TRBV6-2 or TRBV6-3, the J gene TRBJ2-3; D is possibly TRBD2 (5 bases). Germline V gene lookup returns CDR1 MNHEY and CDR2 SVGEGT. CDR3 length: 16 residues. V lost 5 bases and J lost 1, with 16 bases in between. The DNA for the CDR3 is TGTGCCAGCAGTCACCCTAGAGCGGAGGGCACAGATACGCAGTATTTT. Residues: CASSHPRAEGTDTQYF.

The chain has TRBV28 and TRBJ2-1; 10 nucleotides match TRBD2. The length of the CDR3 is 16 residues. Trimming removed 5 bases from V and 0 bases from J; junction bases left unmatched: 4. Germline-derived CDR1 and CDR2 are MDHEN and SYDVKM. This CDR3 is CASSGTSVSSYNEQFF. The CDR3 nucleotides are TGTGCCAGCAGTGGGACTAGCGTTTCCTCCTACAATGAGCAGTTCTTC.

The V gene is TRBV5-4, the J gene TRBJ2-1; 11 bases line up with TRBD2. The CDR3 runs 16 residues. Germline trimming cut 0 bases from V and 7 bases from J; bases unmatched to any gene: 6. CDR1 is SGHNT, CDR2 YYREEE, per germline (reference sequence). CDR3 protein: CASSLVRTSGPNEQFF. Here the CDR3 DNA reads TGTGCCAGCAGCTTGGTGCGGACTAGCGGGCCTAATGAGCAGTTCTTC.

This clonotype was recorded at least ten times. The chain is built from TRBV7-4 and TRBJ1-2, with TRBD1 identical over 9 bases. CDR1 is SGHVT and CDR2 is SQSDAQ in the germline V gene. V was pared by 5 bases and J by 2 bases, with 3 bases of the junction left unmatched. This CDR3 contains 14 residues. This chain's CDR3 is CASSTGQGNYGYTF. In nucleotides, the CDR3 is TGTGCCAGCAGCACCGGACAGGGGAACTATGGCTACACCTTC.

The sample holds a few counts of this clonotype. The rearrangement uses TRBV19 and TRBJ2-5, with D tentatively TRBD1 or TRBD2 (5 bases each). V lost 5 bases and J 5 bases, leaving 15 bases between the germline ends. From germline, CDR1 is LNHDA and CDR2 SQIVND (reference sequence). The CDR3 totals 14 residues. The CDR3 DNA reads TGTGCCAGTAGTGGGGCAAGGTGGGGGGAGACCCAGTACTTC. Translating it yields CASSGARWGETQYF.

This clonotype occurred once. The chain couples TRBV30 to TRBJ2-1; tentatively, D is TRBD1 (5 bases). CDR3 length equals 13 residues. Germline V lookup: CDR1 GTSNPN, CDR2 SVGIG (reference sequence). V dropped 7 bases and J dropped 5 bases, with 15 bases sitting between them. CDR3 DNA: TGTGCCTCCGAACCAGACAGCCACAATGAGCAGTTCTTC. As protein: CASEPDSHNEQFF.

The chain carries TRBV12-3 or TRBV12-4 and TRBJ2-1, with D tentatively TRBD2 (5 bases). The CDR3 runs 13 residues. Trimming took off 6 bases at V and 6 bases at J, with 12 bases between the two ends. In nucleotides, the CDR3 is TGTGCCAGCAGGCCCCCTGGGAGCAATGAGCAGTTCTTC. This translates into CASRPPGSNEQFF.

The rearrangement links TRBV14 to TRBJ1-3, with D uncertain. Trimming took off 2 bases at V and 2 bases at J, with 13 bases between the two ends. The CDR3 length is 16 residues. Looked up from germline, CDR1 is SGHDN and CDR2 is FVKESK. The CDR3 nucleotides read TGTGCCAGCAGCCAAATGACGGGTCCGCCTGGAAACACCATATATTTT. Encoded protein: CASSQMTGPPGNTIYF.

Here the CDR3 DNA reads TGTGCCAGCAGTTTCCCAGGGGCGCACACCGGGGAGCTGTTTTTT. It encodes CASSFPGAHTGELFF. The rearrangement uses TRBV27 and TRBJ2-2; weak D call: TRBD1 (6 bases). Germline V gives CDR1 MNHEY, CDR2 SMNVEV (reference sequence). This CDR3 region has 15 residues. Trimming pared 3 bases from V and 3 bases from J, leaving 11 bases between.

This clonotype has ten or more counts. The chain joins TRBV7-6 to TRBJ2-1; D possibly matches TRBD1 or TRBD2 (5 bases each). The germline gives CDR1 SGHVS, CDR2 FNYEAQ. V was trimmed by 5 bases and J by 5 bases, leaving 16 bases between them. This CDR3 spans 15 amino acids. CDR3 DNA: TGTGCCAGCAGCCTGAGCCAGGGAGTCCACAATGAGCAGTTCTTC. Its translation is CASSLSQGVHNEQFF.

The CDR3 here is CAIRRTGTSGRTNEQFF. CDR3 in DNA: TGTGCCATCAGGCGGACAGGGACTAGCGGGAGGACGAATGAGCAGTTCTTC. This rearrangement joins TRBV10-3 to TRBJ2-1, with 15 bases identical to TRBD2. Germline assignment: CDR1 ENHRY and CDR2 SYGVKD. The CDR3 loop spans 17 amino acids. The ends lost 6 bases at V and 7 bases at J; junction bases unmatched: 10.